This T cell receptor (beta chain) was documented in a study of blood T cell repertoires in COVID-19 (dated by TCRdb to the early 2020s). Broadly, across the study: Samples from collaborators originated in the United States, Italy and Spain and spanned both the acute and convalescent phases of COVID-19. The prospective study material was composed of cDNA or gDNA derived from T cells, B-cell-depleted T cells, or PBMCs. The dataset comprised deeply sampled blood TCRbeta repertoires from subjects exposed to, actively infected with, or recovered from COVID-19. The repertoires were released in a freely available public database intended as a resource for research on the immune response to SARS-CoV-2. Samples came from the ongoing ImmuneRACE study (first 160 participants) plus 1,254 subjects from 6 global collaborators. Sample metadata almost always included a de-identified subject ID, COVID-19 status, age in years and sex. Where HLA class I and class II types were available, the types were taken from metadata supplied by the sample provider, not from assay-based typing.

Turning to this clone: Its antigen is still unknown. Base qualities are missing; no much larger clone stands one base away.

Broad study findings and their caveats: Clinical and demographic metadata were provided uncurated, with the amount varying by source and participant.

TCRbeta CDR3 regions were amplified from genomic DNA using the immunoSEQ Assay, a bias-controlled multiplex PCR. On the study's bioinformatics: Within the assay, amplification of reference gene primers was used to estimate how many nucleated cells each sample contained. Sequence reads were collapsed and filtered to measure the absolute abundance of every unique TCRbeta CDR3 rearrangement. For each sample, productive Simpson clonality was calculated as the square root of Simpson's diversity index over productive rearrangements. What TCRdb holds here is the immuneACCESS table cut down to in-frame rearrangements. Part of the clones is not present; checked against another copy, under half of the missing clones reflect an unresolved V gene, and the others are unexplained. That table furnishes V, J and clone size, whereas the DNA furnished D and trimming. This sample gives approximately 200,000 clones in total; about 81% of them show up just once. About an eighth of the sample comes from the top ten.

Including cysteine and phenylalanine, the CDR3 has 14 amino acids. The sequence is cut down to CDR3 DNA, 42 bases in frame from base 1. V loses 5 bases of germline sequence and J loses 3 bases, and the interval between the two ends is 13 bases. The germline V gene encodes CDR1 MNHEY and CDR2 SVGAGI. At one collaborating source in Seattle, patients were enrolled during active infection and were followed longitudinally through the course of disease. Collaborating institutions collected whole blood in K2EDTA tubes following their own protocols. For TCRbeta analysis, collaborators shipped samples as frozen whole blood, isolated PBMCs, or DNA extracted from either of those sample types.

The specimen sequenced was peripheral blood. The chain joins TRBV6-5 to TRBJ1-2; D gene: possibly TRBD1, on 6 matching bases. This TCR was recovered from an elderly woman with COVID-19, enrolled during active disease. The CDR3 is CASSPLQGHYGYTF. Here is the DNA: TGTGCCAGCAGTCCCCTACAGGGACACTATGGCTACACCTTC.